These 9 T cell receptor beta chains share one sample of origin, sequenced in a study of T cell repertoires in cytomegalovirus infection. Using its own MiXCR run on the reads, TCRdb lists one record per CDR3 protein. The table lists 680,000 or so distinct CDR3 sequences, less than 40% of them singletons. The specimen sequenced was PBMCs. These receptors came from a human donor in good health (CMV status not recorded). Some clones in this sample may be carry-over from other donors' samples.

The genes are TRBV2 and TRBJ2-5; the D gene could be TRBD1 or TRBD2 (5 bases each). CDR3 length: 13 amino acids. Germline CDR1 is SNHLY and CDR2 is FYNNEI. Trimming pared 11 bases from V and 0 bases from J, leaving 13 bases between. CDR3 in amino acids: CAANEGYQETQYF. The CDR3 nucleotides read TGTGCCGCCAATGAGGGGTACCAAGAGACCCAGTACTTC.

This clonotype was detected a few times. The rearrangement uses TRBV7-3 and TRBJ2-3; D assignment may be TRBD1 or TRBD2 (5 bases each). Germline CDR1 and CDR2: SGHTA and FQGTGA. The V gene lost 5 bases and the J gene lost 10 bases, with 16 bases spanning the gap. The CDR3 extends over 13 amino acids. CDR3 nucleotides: TGTGCCAGCAGCCTAGGGACCGGCCTTGCGCAGTATTTT. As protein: CASSLGTGLAQYF.

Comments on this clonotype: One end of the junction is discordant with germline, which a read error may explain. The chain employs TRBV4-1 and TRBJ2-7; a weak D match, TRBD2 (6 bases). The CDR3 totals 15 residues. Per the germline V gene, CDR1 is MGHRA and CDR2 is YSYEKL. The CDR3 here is CSSSLGGEGTYEQYF. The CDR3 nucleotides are TGCTCCAGCAGCCTAGGCGGGGAAGGGACCTACGAGCAGTACTTC.

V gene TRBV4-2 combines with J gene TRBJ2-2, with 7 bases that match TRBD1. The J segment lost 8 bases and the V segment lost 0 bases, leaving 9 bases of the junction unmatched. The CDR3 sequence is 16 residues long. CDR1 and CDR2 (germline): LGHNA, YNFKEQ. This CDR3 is CASSQEPDRVGGELFF. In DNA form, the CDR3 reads TGTGCCAGCAGCCAAGAGCCCGACAGGGTTGGGGGGGAGCTGTTTTTT.

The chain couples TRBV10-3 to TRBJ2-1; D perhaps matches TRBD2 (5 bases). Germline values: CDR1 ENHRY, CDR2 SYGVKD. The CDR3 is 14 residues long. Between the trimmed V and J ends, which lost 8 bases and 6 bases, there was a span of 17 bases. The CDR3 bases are TGTGCCATCGGTAGAAGGGAGTTGGGCAATGAGCAGTTCTTC. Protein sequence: CAIGRRELGNEQFF.

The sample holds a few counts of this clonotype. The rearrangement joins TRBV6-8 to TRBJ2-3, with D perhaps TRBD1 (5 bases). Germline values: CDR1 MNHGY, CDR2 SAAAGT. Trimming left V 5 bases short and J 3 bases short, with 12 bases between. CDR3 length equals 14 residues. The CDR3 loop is CASSELRVTDTQYF. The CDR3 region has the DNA TGTGCCAGCAGTGAACTCAGGGTAACAGATACGCAGTATTTT.

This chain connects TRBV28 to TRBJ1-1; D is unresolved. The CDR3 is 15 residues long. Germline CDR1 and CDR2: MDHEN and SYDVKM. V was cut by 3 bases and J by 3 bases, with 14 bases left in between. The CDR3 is CASSLIRGIDTEAFF. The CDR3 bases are TGTGCCAGCAGTTTGATACGGGGTATTGACACTGAAGCTTTCTTT.

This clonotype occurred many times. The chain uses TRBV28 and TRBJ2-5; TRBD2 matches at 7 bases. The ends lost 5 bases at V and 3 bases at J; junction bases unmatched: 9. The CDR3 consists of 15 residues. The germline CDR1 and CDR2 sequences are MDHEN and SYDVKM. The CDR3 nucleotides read TGTGCCAGCAGTACTAGCGAAAGAGTAAAAGAGACCCAGTACTTC. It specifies CASSTSERVKETQYF.

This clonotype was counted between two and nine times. CDR3 loop: CASSLGLAATFTDTQYF. The CDR3 bases are TGCGCCAGCAGCTTGGGACTAGCGGCCACCTTCACAGATACGCAGTATTTT. The gene calls are TRBV5-1 and TRBJ2-3; 9 bases agree with TRBD2. Unmatched junction bases numbered 7, after V lost 0 bases and J lost 2 bases. Germline V gene lookup returns CDR1 SGHRS and CDR2 YFSETQ. The CDR3 is made up of 17 amino acids. The complete variable domain, with remaining parts taken from reference TRBV5-1 and TRBJ2-3, reads KAGVTQTPRYLIKTRGQQVTLSCSPISGHRSVSWYQQTPGQGLQFLFEYFSETQRNKGNFPGRFSGRQFSNSRSEMNVSTLELGDSALYLCASSLGLAATFTDTQYFGPGTRLTVL.